One T cell receptor (beta chain) is described in this entry. The target antigen is unknown. The junction does not match germline at one end; this may be a read error. Germline CDR1 MNHEY, CDR2 SMNVEV (reference sequence). This CDR3 region has 14 residues. With a J-beta primer mix and a sample-barcoded 5' primer, a second PCR ran about 7 to 11 cycles. TCRdb independently ran MiXCR on the 5' RACE reads; one entry per CDR3 protein. The sample lists about 1.8 million distinct CDR3 sequences; 49% were seen once. These data originate in a study of blood T cells in healthy people across ages. Study-level points and caveats: Unsorted PBMCs ruled out conclusive naive versus antigen-experienced comparison.

The chain has TRBV27 and TRBJ2-4, with D possibly matching TRBD1 (7 bases). The sequence was collected from a woman in her 40s in good health. The source material was blood. CDR3 loop: CASSRGTAKDIQYF. CDR3 in DNA: TGTGCCAGCAGCCGCGGGACAGCCAAAGACATTCAGTACTTC.